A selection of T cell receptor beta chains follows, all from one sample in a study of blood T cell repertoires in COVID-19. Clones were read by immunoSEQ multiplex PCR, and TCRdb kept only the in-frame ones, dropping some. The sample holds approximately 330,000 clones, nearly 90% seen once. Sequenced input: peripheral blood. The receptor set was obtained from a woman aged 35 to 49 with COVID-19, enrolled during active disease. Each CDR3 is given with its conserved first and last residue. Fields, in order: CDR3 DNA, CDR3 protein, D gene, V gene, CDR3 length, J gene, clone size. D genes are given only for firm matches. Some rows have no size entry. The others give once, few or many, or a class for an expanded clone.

CDR3 DNA: TGTGCCAGCAGACGACAGGGGAACTACGAGCAGTACTTC; CDR3 protein: CASRRQGNYEQYF; D gene: TRBD1; V gene: TRBV12-3/TRBV12-4; CDR3 length: 13; J gene: TRBJ2-7; clone size: NA
CDR3 DNA: TGTGCCACCAGTGATTTTAAAGGGGACAGCGAATTCTATGGCTACACCTTC; CDR3 protein: CATSDFKGDSEFYGYTF; D gene: TRBD1; V gene: TRBV24-1; CDR3 length: 17; J gene: TRBJ1-2; clone size: NA
CDR3 DNA: TGCGCCAGCAGAGGGAGGAGACAGGGGGCCGGGGAGCTGTTTTTT; CDR3 protein: CASRGRRQGAGELFF; D gene: TRBD1; V gene: TRBV10-2; CDR3 length: 15; J gene: TRBJ2-2; clone size: NA
CDR3 DNA: TGTGCCTGGAGTGTAGGGACAGCTCCGGGATACGAGCAGTACTTC; CDR3 protein: CAWSVGTAPGYEQYF; D gene: TRBD1; V gene: TRBV30; CDR3 length: 15; J gene: TRBJ2-7; clone size: once
CDR3 DNA: TGTGCCACCAGTGAGGGGGGACAGCCGAACACCGGGGAGCTGTTTTTT; CDR3 protein: CATSEGGQPNTGELFF; D gene: NA; V gene: TRBV24-1; CDR3 length: 16; J gene: TRBJ2-2; clone size: once
CDR3 DNA: TGTGCCAGCAGAGATACAGGGCTGTGGGATGAGCAGTTCTTC; CDR3 protein: CASRDTGLWDEQFF; D gene: NA; V gene: TRBV2; CDR3 length: 14; J gene: TRBJ2-1; clone size: NA
CDR3 DNA: TGTGCCAGCAGTGAGCCAGGGAATTCACCCCTCCACTTT; CDR3 protein: CASSEPGNSPLHF; D gene: NA; V gene: TRBV6-1; CDR3 length: 13; J gene: TRBJ1-6; clone size: NA
CDR3 DNA: TGCGCCAGCAGCCAAGCAGGAGGCAGCTATGGCTACACCTTC; CDR3 protein: CASSQAGGSYGYTF; D gene: NA; V gene: TRBV4-3; CDR3 length: 14; J gene: TRBJ1-2; clone size: once
CDR3 DNA: TGTGCCACCAGTGATAAACAGGGGATGAACACTGAAGCTTTCTTT; CDR3 protein: CATSDKQGMNTEAFF; D gene: TRBD1; V gene: TRBV24-1; CDR3 length: 15; J gene: TRBJ1-1; clone size: NA
CDR3 DNA: TGTGCCAGCAGTTTGGGGGGTGACCAGCCCCAGCATTTT; CDR3 protein: CASSLGGDQPQHF; D gene: NA; V gene: TRBV12-3/TRBV12-4; CDR3 length: 13; J gene: TRBJ1-5; clone size: NA
CDR3 DNA: TGTGCCACCAGCATACGAGGGCTCGGTGGCAATCAGCCCCAGCATTTT; CDR3 protein: CATSIRGLGGNQPQHF; D gene: NA; V gene: TRBV15; CDR3 length: 16; J gene: TRBJ1-5; clone size: NA
CDR3 DNA: TGTGCCAGCAGTGGACAGGGGAATGATCAGCCCCAGCATTTT; CDR3 protein: CASSGQGNDQPQHF; D gene: TRBD1; V gene: TRBV2; CDR3 length: 14; J gene: TRBJ1-5; clone size: NA
CDR3 DNA: TGTGCCAGCAGCTTAGGGGGACTGGGGGTCTACGAGCAGTACTTC; CDR3 protein: CASSLGGLGVYEQYF; D gene: NA; V gene: TRBV7-2; CDR3 length: 15; J gene: TRBJ2-7; clone size: NA
CDR3 DNA: TGTGCCAGTAGTATAGGCGGGAGCGGGTACAATGAGCAGTTCTTC; CDR3 protein: CASSIGGSGYNEQFF; D gene: TRBD2; V gene: TRBV19; CDR3 length: 15; J gene: TRBJ2-1; clone size: NA
CDR3 DNA: TGCAGCGTTGTTTGGCGGGGCGCTGAAGCTTTCTTT; CDR3 protein: CSVVWRGAEAFF; D gene: NA; V gene: TRBV29-1; CDR3 length: 12; J gene: TRBJ1-1; clone size: NA
CDR3 DNA: TGCGCCAGCAGCTTGGGTGCCGGGCAGGGTAGTGAAAAACTGTTTTTT; CDR3 protein: CASSLGAGQGSEKLFF; D gene: NA; V gene: TRBV5-1; CDR3 length: 16; J gene: TRBJ1-4; clone size: NA
CDR3 DNA: TGTGCCATCAGTGGTCAGGAATATGGCTACACCTTC; CDR3 protein: CAISGQEYGYTF; D gene: NA; V gene: TRBV10-3; CDR3 length: 12; J gene: TRBJ1-2; clone size: NA
CDR3 DNA: TGTGCCAGCAGCCAGGGACACCCACTAGCTTTCTTT; CDR3 protein: CASSQGHPLAFF; D gene: NA; V gene: TRBV6-2/TRBV6-3; CDR3 length: 12; J gene: TRBJ1-1; clone size: NA
CDR3 DNA: TGTGCCAGCAGCTTAGAGGCCGGGGGGACGGCTACGCAGTATTTT; CDR3 protein: CASSLEAGGTATQYF; D gene: TRBD2; V gene: TRBV7-2; CDR3 length: 15; J gene: TRBJ2-3; clone size: NA
CDR3 DNA: TGTGCCAGTAGTCCTAGACGTACCGGGGAGCTGTTTTTT; CDR3 protein: CASSPRRTGELFF; D gene: NA; V gene: TRBV19; CDR3 length: 13; J gene: TRBJ2-2; clone size: once
CDR3 DNA: TGTGCCAGCTCACCGACAGGGAGTCCCGATCAGCCCCAGCATTTT; CDR3 protein: CASSPTGSPDQPQHF; D gene: TRBD1; V gene: TRBV18; CDR3 length: 15; J gene: TRBJ1-5; clone size: NA
CDR3 DNA: TGTGCCAGTAGTTCACAGGGGGTCGGGGAGCTGTTTTTT; CDR3 protein: CASSSQGVGELFF; D gene: TRBD1; V gene: TRBV19; CDR3 length: 13; J gene: TRBJ2-2; clone size: NA
CDR3 DNA: TGTGCCAGTACCAGGGGGCCCGGAAACACCATATATTTT; CDR3 protein: CASTRGPGNTIYF; D gene: TRBD1; V gene: TRBV19; CDR3 length: 13; J gene: TRBJ1-3; clone size: NA
CDR3 DNA: TGTGCCAGCAGCTCGCGGGGAGGGACGCCCACAGATACGCAGTATTTT; CDR3 protein: CASSSRGGTPTDTQYF; D gene: TRBD2; V gene: TRBV7-6; CDR3 length: 16; J gene: TRBJ2-3; clone size: NA
CDR3 DNA: TGTGCCATCAGATGGGACAGGGGGTACCACGAGCAGTACTTC; CDR3 protein: CAIRWDRGYHEQYF; D gene: TRBD1; V gene: TRBV10-3; CDR3 length: 14; J gene: TRBJ2-7; clone size: NA
CDR3 DNA: TGCGCCAGCAGCCAAAGGTCGGGTAGCGGGGGTTACAATGAGCAGTTCTTC; CDR3 protein: CASSQRSGSGGYNEQFF; D gene: TRBD2; V gene: TRBV4-3; CDR3 length: 17; J gene: TRBJ2-1; clone size: NA
CDR3 DNA: TGTGCCAGCAGCGCCGGACAGGGCCCGACTTATCGTGGAGGTGAAAAACTGTTTTTT; CDR3 protein: CASSAGQGPTYRGGEKLFF; D gene: TRBD1; V gene: TRBV9; CDR3 length: 19; J gene: TRBJ1-4; clone size: NA
CDR3 DNA: TGTGCCAGCAGCCCACGAGACAGAAACTATGGCTACACCTTC; CDR3 protein: CASSPRDRNYGYTF; D gene: NA; V gene: TRBV7-8; CDR3 length: 14; J gene: TRBJ1-2; clone size: NA
CDR3 DNA: TGCGCCAGCAGCAGAGGAAAGGCCTACAATGAGCAGTTCTTC; CDR3 protein: CASSRGKAYNEQFF; D gene: NA; V gene: TRBV4-3; CDR3 length: 14; J gene: TRBJ2-1; clone size: NA
CDR3 DNA: TGTGCCAGCAGCTCCACAGACAGGGGGCCCTACGAGCAGTACTTC; CDR3 protein: CASSSTDRGPYEQYF; D gene: TRBD1; V gene: TRBV13; CDR3 length: 15; J gene: TRBJ2-7; clone size: NA
CDR3 DNA: TGTGCCAGCAGCACCACCCAGGACAGCTCTGGGGCCAACGTCCTGACTTTC; CDR3 protein: CASSTTQDSSGANVLTF; D gene: NA; V gene: TRBV7-2; CDR3 length: 17; J gene: TRBJ2-6; clone size: NA
CDR3 DNA: TGTGCCTGGAGTCCGACACGGAACACTGAAGCTTTCTTT; CDR3 protein: CAWSPTRNTEAFF; D gene: NA; V gene: TRBV30; CDR3 length: 13; J gene: TRBJ1-1; clone size: NA
CDR3 DNA: TGTGCCAGCAGCTTGACGACCGGACAGGCAACCTACAATGAGCAGTTCTTC; CDR3 protein: CASSLTTGQATYNEQFF; D gene: TRBD1; V gene: TRBV11-2; CDR3 length: 17; J gene: TRBJ2-1; clone size: NA
CDR3 DNA: TGTGCCAGCACCTCAGGGACACACAATGAGCAGTTCTTC; CDR3 protein: CASTSGTHNEQFF; D gene: NA; V gene: TRBV27; CDR3 length: 13; J gene: TRBJ2-1; clone size: NA
CDR3 DNA: TGTGCCAGTGCCAGGGGGGGCACAGATACGCAGTATTTT; CDR3 protein: CASARGGTDTQYF; D gene: NA; V gene: TRBV6-4; CDR3 length: 13; J gene: TRBJ2-3; clone size: NA
CDR3 DNA: TGTGCCAGCATCCCGGGGGTAGCGGGAGGCCCTTGGGGGAATGAGCAGTTCTTC; CDR3 protein: CASIPGVAGGPWGNEQFF; D gene: TRBD2; V gene: TRBV27; CDR3 length: 18; J gene: TRBJ2-1; clone size: NA
CDR3 DNA: TGTGCCAGCAGGCGCTTGGGGGCCCCGTTTTACTTC; CDR3 protein: CASRRLGAPFYF; D gene: NA; V gene: TRBV5-6; CDR3 length: 12; J gene: TRBJ2-7; clone size: NA
CDR3 DNA: TGTGCCAGCACCCCTTCGAGCGGAAGTTATAACTATGGCTACACCTTC; CDR3 protein: CASTPSSGSYNYGYTF; D gene: NA; V gene: TRBV28; CDR3 length: 16; J gene: TRBJ1-2; clone size: NA
CDR3 DNA: TGTGCCAGCAGCTTAGATTACGACAGGGCGTCCTTTAACTATGGCTACACCTTC; CDR3 protein: CASSLDYDRASFNYGYTF; D gene: TRBD1; V gene: TRBV11-2; CDR3 length: 18; J gene: TRBJ1-2; clone size: NA
CDR3 DNA: TGTGCCAGCAGTTTGGCGAACAGCTGGGATCAGCCCCAGCATTTT; CDR3 protein: CASSLANSWDQPQHF; D gene: NA; V gene: TRBV28; CDR3 length: 15; J gene: TRBJ1-5; clone size: NA
CDR3 DNA: TGCGCCAGCAGTGATAGGGGATTCTATAATTCACCCCTCCACTTT; CDR3 protein: CASSDRGFYNSPLHF; D gene: NA; V gene: TRBV10-1; CDR3 length: 15; J gene: TRBJ1-6; clone size: NA
CDR3 DNA: TGTGCCTGGACTCAGACTCACACGAACGCTGAAGCTTTCTTT; CDR3 protein: CAWTQTHTNAEAFF; D gene: NA; V gene: TRBV30; CDR3 length: 14; J gene: TRBJ1-1; clone size: NA
CDR3 DNA: TGTGCCAGCTCACCACCGGGGCAGGGTGGGCAGCCCCAGCATTTT; CDR3 protein: CASSPPGQGGQPQHF; D gene: NA; V gene: TRBV18; CDR3 length: 15; J gene: TRBJ1-5; clone size: few
CDR3 DNA: TGCGCCAGCAGCCAGCAAGAGGCTGCCGGGGAGCTGTTTTTT; CDR3 protein: CASSQQEAAGELFF; D gene: NA; V gene: TRBV4-1; CDR3 length: 14; J gene: TRBJ2-2; clone size: NA
CDR3 DNA: TGTGCCAGCAGTTTTTTTTGGGGGGGAGAGACCCAGTACTTC; CDR3 protein: CASSFFWGGETQYF; D gene: TRBD2; V gene: TRBV28; CDR3 length: 14; J gene: TRBJ2-5; clone size: NA
CDR3 DNA: TGCAGCGTTGCCCAAACCGGGGGATACAATGAGCAGTTCTTC; CDR3 protein: CSVAQTGGYNEQFF; D gene: NA; V gene: TRBV29-1; CDR3 length: 14; J gene: TRBJ2-1; clone size: NA
CDR3 DNA: TGTGCCAGCAGGACCCTAGCGGGAGGAACAGATACGCAGTATTTT; CDR3 protein: CASRTLAGGTDTQYF; D gene: TRBD2; V gene: TRBV2; CDR3 length: 15; J gene: TRBJ2-3; clone size: NA
CDR3 DNA: TGTGCCAGTAAGGGACAGGGTGGAAAGACTGAAGCTTTCTTT; CDR3 protein: CASKGQGGKTEAFF; D gene: TRBD1; V gene: TRBV19; CDR3 length: 14; J gene: TRBJ1-1; clone size: NA
CDR3 DNA: TGTGCCAGCAGTGAACAGGGTGGGACCAATGAAAAACTGTTTTTT; CDR3 protein: CASSEQGGTNEKLFF; D gene: NA; V gene: TRBV9; CDR3 length: 15; J gene: TRBJ1-4; clone size: NA
CDR3 DNA: TGTGCCAGCAGTTCCACAGGGGAAGGTCAGCCCCAGCATTTT; CDR3 protein: CASSSTGEGQPQHF; D gene: TRBD1; V gene: TRBV9; CDR3 length: 14; J gene: TRBJ1-5; clone size: NA
CDR3 DNA: TGTGCCAGCTCACCCGCGGGGGGTTCCTACGAGCAGTACTTC; CDR3 protein: CASSPAGGSYEQYF; D gene: TRBD2; V gene: TRBV18; CDR3 length: 14; J gene: TRBJ2-7; clone size: NA
CDR3 DNA: TGTGCCAGCTCACAACGTCAGGACAGGGGGGCCACTGAAGCTTTCTTT; CDR3 protein: CASSQRQDRGATEAFF; D gene: TRBD1; V gene: TRBV18; CDR3 length: 16; J gene: TRBJ1-1; clone size: NA
CDR3 DNA: TGTGCCAGCAGCTTGGGCCAGGGGGTGGCTGAAGCTTTCTTT; CDR3 protein: CASSLGQGVAEAFF; D gene: TRBD1; V gene: TRBV5-4; CDR3 length: 14; J gene: TRBJ1-1; clone size: NA
CDR3 DNA: TGTGCCAGCAGCCAAGCTACGACATACGAGCAGTACTTC; CDR3 protein: CASSQATTYEQYF; D gene: NA; V gene: TRBV3-1/TRBV3-2; CDR3 length: 13; J gene: TRBJ2-7; clone size: NA